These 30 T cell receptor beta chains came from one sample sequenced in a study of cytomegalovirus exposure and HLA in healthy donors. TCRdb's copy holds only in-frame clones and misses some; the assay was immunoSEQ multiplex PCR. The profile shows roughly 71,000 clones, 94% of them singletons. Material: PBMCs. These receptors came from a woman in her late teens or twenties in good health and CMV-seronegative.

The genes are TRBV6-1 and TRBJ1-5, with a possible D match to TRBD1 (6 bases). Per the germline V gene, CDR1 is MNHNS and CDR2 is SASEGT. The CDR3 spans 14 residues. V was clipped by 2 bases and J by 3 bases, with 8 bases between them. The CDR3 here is CASSEWGLNQPQHF. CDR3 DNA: TGTGCCAGCAGTGAATGGGGGCTCAATCAGCCCCAGCATTTT.

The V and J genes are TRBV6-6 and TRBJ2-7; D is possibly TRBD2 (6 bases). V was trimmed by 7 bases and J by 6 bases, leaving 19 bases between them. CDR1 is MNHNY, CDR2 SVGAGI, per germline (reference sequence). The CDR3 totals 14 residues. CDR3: CASTLGGARLEQYF. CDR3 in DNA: TGTGCCAGCACCCTAGGCGGGGCCCGCCTCGAGCAGTACTTC.

The CDR3 sequence: CASGLGEGAGNTIYF. CDR3 coding DNA: TGTGCTAGTGGTTTGGGAGAAGGGGCTGGAAACACCATATATTTT. The chain carries TRBV12-5 and TRBJ1-3; D may be TRBD1 (5 bases). Germline V gene sequence: CDR1 LGHNT, CDR2 FRNRAP. The CDR3 is 15 amino acids. Trimming removed 1 base from V and 2 bases from J, with 9 bases in between.

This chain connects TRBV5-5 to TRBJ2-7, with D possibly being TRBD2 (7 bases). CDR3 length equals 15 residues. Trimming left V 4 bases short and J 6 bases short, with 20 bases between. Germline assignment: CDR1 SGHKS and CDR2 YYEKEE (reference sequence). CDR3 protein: CASSRRGGPSIEQYF. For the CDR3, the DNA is TGTGCCAGCAGCCGTCGCGGGGGCCCCTCTATCGAGCAGTACTTC.

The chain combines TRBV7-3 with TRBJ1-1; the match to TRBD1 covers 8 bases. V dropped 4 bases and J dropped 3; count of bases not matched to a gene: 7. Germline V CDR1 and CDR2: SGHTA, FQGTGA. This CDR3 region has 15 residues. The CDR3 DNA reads TGTGCCAGCAGCTATCAGGGGGCGGGGGACACTGAAGCTTTCTTT. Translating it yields CASSYQGAGDTEAFF. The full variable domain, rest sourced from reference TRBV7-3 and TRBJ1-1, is GAGVSQTPSNKVTEKGKYVELRCDPISGHTALYWYRQSLGQGPEFLIYFQGTGAADDSGLPNDRFFAVRPEGSVSTLKIQRTERGDSAVYLCASSYQGAGDTEAFFGQGTRLTVV.

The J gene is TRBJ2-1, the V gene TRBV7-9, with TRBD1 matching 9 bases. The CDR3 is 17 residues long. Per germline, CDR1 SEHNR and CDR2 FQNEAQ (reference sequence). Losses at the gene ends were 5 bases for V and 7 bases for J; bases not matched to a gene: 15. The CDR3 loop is CASSPPGPGQGVNEQFF. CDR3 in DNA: TGTGCCAGCAGCCCCCCGGGTCCGGGACAGGGAGTGAATGAGCAGTTCTTC. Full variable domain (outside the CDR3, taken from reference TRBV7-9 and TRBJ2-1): DTGVSQNPRHKITKRGQNVTFRCDPISEHNRLYWYRQTLGQGPEFLTYFQNEAQLEKSRLLSDRFSAERPKGSFSTLEIQRTEQGDSAMYLCASSPPGPGQGVNEQFFGPGTRLTVL.

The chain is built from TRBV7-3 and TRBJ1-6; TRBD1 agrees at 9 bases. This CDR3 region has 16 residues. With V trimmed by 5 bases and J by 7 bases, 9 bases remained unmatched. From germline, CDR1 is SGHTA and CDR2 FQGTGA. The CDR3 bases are TGTGCCAGCAGCCAAACACGACAGGGGGGGAATTCACCCCTCCACTTT. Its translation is CASSQTRQGGNSPLHF.

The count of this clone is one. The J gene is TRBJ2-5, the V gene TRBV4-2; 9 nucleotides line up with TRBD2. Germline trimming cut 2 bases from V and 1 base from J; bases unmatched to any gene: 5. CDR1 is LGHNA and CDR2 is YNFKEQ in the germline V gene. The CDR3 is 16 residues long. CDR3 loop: CASSQKGTSSQETQYF. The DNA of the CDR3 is TGTGCCAGCAGCCAAAAGGGGACTAGCAGCCAAGAGACCCAGTACTTC.

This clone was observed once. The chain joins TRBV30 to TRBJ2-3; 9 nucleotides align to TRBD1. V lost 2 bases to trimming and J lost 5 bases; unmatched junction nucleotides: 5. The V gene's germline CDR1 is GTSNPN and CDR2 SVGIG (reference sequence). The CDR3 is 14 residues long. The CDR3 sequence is CAWSRGQGGDTQYF. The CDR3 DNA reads TGTGCCTGGAGTCGGGGACAGGGAGGAGATACGCAGTATTTT.

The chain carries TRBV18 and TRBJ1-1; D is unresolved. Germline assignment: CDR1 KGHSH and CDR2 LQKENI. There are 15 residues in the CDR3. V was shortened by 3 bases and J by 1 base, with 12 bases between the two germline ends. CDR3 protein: CASSPERGGNTEAFF. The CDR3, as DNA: TGTGCCAGCTCACCGGAAAGAGGCGGGAACACTGAAGCTTTCTTT.

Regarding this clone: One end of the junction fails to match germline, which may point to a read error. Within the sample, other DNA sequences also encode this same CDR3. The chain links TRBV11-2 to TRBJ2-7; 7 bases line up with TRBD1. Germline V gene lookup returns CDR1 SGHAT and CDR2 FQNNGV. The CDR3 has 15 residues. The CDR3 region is CASSPGQVSSYEQYF. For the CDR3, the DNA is TGTGCCAGCAGCCCAGGACAGGTTAGCTCCTACGAGCAATACTTC.

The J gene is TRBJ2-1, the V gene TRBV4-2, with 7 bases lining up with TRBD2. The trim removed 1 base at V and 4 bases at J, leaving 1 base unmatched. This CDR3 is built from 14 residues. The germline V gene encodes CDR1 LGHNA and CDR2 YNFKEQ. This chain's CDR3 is CASSQGGGYNEQFF. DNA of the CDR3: TGTGCCAGCAGCCAAGGGGGGGGGTACAATGAGCAGTTCTTC.

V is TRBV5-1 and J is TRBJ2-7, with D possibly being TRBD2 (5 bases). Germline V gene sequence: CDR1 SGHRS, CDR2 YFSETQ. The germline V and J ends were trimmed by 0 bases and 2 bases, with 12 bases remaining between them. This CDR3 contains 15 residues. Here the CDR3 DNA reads TGCGCCAGCAGCTTGGGCCCTCCTAGCACCTACGAGCAGTACTTC. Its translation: CASSLGPPSTYEQYF.

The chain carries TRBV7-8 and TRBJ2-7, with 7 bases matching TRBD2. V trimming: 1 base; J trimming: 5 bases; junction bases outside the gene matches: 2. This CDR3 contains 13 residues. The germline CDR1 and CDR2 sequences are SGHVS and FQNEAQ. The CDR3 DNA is TGTGCCAGCAGCTTAGGGACTAGAGACGAGCAGTACTTC. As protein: CASSLGTRDEQYF.

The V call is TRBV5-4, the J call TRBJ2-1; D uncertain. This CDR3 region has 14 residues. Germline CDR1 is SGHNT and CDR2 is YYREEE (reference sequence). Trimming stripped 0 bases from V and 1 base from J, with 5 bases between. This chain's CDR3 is CASSLAASYNEQFF. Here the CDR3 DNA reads TGTGCCAGCAGCTTGGCCGCGTCCTACAATGAGCAGTTCTTC.

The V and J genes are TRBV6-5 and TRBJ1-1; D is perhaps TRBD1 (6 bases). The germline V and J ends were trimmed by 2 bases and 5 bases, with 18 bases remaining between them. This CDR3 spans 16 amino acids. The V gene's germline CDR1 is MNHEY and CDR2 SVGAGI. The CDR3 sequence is CASSYEAGARATEAFF. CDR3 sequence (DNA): TGTGCCAGCAGTTACGAGGCGGGGGCGCGCGCAACTGAAGCTTTCTTT.

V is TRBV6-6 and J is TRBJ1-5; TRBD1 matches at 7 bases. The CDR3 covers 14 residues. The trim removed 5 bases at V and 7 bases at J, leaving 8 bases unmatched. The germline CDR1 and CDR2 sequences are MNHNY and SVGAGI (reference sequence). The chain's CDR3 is CASSRQGGLQPQHF. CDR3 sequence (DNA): TGTGCCAGCAGTCGACAGGGAGGTTTGCAGCCCCAGCATTTT.

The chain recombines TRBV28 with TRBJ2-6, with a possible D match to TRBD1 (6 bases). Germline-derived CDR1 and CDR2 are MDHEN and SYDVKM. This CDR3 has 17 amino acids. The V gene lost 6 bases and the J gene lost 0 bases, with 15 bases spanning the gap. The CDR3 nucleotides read TGTGCCAGCAGACGGGCAGGGGAATACTCTGGGGCCAACGTCCTGACTTTC. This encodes CASRRAGEYSGANVLTF. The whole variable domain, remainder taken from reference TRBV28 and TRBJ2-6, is DVKVTQSSRYLVKRTGEKVFLECVQDMDHENMFWYRQDPGLGLRLIYFSYDVKMKEKGDIPEGYSVSREKKERFSLILESASTNQTSMYLCASRRAGEYSGANVLTFGAGSRLTVL.

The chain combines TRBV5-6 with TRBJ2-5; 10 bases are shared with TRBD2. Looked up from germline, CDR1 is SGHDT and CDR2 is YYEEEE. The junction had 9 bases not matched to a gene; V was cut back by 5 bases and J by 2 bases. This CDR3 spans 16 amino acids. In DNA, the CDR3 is TGTGCCAGCAGTTCCCCATCAGCGGGGGGGCAAGAGACCCAGTACTTC. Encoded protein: CASSSPSAGGQETQYF. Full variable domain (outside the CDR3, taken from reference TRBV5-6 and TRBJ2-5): DAGVTQSPTHLIKTRGQQVTLRCSPKSGHDTVSWYQQALGQGPQFIFQYYEEEERQRGNFPDRFSGHQFPNYSSELNVNALLLGDSALYLCASSSPSAGGQETQYFGPGTRLLVL.

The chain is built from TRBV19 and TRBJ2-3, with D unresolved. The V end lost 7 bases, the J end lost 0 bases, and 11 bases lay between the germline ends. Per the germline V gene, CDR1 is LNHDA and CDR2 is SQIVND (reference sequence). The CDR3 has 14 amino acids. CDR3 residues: CASTQVLSTDTQYF. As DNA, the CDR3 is TGTGCCAGTACCCAGGTCCTAAGCACAGATACGCAGTATTTT. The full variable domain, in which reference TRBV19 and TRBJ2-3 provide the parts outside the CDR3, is DGGITQSPKYLFRKEGQNVTLSCEQNLNHDAMYWYRQDPGQGLRLIYYSQIVNDFQKGDIAEGYSVSREKKESFPLTVTSAQKNPTAFYLCASTQVLSTDTQYFGPGTRLTVL.

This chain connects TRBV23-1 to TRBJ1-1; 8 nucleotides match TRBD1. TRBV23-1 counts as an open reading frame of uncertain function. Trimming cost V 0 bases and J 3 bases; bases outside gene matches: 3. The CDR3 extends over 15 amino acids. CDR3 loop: CASSQSNRGDTEAFF. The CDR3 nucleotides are TGCGCCAGCAGTCAATCGAACAGGGGGGACACTGAAGCTTTCTTT.

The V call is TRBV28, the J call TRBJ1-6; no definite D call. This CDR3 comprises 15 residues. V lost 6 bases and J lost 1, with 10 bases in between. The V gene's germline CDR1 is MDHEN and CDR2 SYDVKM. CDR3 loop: CASRVRGSYNSPLHF. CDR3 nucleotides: TGTGCCAGCAGGGTGCGCGGTTCCTATAATTCACCCCTCCACTTT.

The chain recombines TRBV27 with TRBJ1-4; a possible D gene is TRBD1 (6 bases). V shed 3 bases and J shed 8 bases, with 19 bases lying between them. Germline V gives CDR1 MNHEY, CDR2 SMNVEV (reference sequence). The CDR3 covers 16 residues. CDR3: CASSFLGIGGEEKLFF. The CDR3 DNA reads TGTGCCAGCAGTTTCCTCGGTATAGGGGGGGAGGAAAAACTGTTTTTT.

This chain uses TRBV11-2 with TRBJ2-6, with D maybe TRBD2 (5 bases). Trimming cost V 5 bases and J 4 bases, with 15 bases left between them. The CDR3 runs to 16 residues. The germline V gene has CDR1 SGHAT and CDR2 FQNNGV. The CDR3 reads CASSPLGVSGANVLTF. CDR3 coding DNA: TGTGCCAGCAGCCCGCTGGGAGTATCCGGGGCCAACGTCCTGACTTTC.

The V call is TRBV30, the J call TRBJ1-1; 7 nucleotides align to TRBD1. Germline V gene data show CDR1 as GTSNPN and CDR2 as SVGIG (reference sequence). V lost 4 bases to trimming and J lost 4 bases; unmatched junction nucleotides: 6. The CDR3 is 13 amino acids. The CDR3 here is CAWNRGSGTEAFF. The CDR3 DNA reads TGTGCCTGGAACAGGGGAAGTGGCACTGAAGCTTTCTTT.

The CDR3 DNA follows: TGTGCCATAGGAGGACTAGCGGGGGCCTACGAGCAGTACTTC. Translation: CAIGGLAGAYEQYF. V gene TRBV10-3 combines with J gene TRBJ2-7; the match to TRBD2 covers 13 bases. Trimming at V came to 9 bases and at J to 2 bases, leaving 4 bases not matched to a gene. The CDR3 sequence is 14 residues long. The germline CDR1 and CDR2 sequences are ENHRY and SYGVKD.

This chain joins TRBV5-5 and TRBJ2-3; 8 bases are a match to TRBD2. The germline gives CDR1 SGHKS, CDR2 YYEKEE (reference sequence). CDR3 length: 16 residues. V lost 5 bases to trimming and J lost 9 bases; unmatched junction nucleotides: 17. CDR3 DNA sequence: TGTGCCAGCAGGCAGGCGGCTAGCGGGCCTCCGCTCACGCAGTATTTT. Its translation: CASRQAASGPPLTQYF.

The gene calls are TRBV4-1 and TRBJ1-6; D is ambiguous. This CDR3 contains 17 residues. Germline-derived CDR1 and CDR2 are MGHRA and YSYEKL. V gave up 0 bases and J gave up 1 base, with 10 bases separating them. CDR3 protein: CASSQDRPGSYNSPLHF. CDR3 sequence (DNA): TGCGCCAGCAGCCAAGATCGTCCGGGGTCCTATAATTCACCCCTCCACTTT.

This CDR3 reads CASSREVGEAFF. CDR3 in DNA: TGTGCCAGCAGCCGGGAAGTTGGTGAAGCTTTCTTT. The rearrangement uses TRBV5-4 and TRBJ1-1, with D uncertain. Trimming cost V 4 bases and J 7 bases, with 11 bases left between them. The CDR3 extends over 12 amino acids. Germline-derived CDR1 and CDR2 are SGHNT and YYREEE (reference sequence).

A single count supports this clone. CDR3 protein: CASSRDRFTYGYTF. The DNA for the CDR3 is TGTGCCAGCAGTCGGGACAGGTTTACCTATGGCTACACCTTC. The rearrangement links TRBV6-5 to TRBJ1-2, with 8 bases matching TRBD1. The junction had 6 bases not matched to a gene; V was cut back by 5 bases and J by 4 bases. Germline CDR1 and CDR2: MNHEY and SVGAGI. CDR3 size: 14 residues.